The clone carrying this TCR beta chain was counted ten times or more. The entry originates in a study of T cells of healthy individuals. TCRdb re-called the 5' RACE reads through MiXCR, storing one row per CDR3 protein. This sample carries approximately 50,000 distinct CDR3 sequences, 14% to 15% of them seen once, and the ten largest clones take about 15%. Looked up from germline, CDR1 is SQVTM and CDR2 is ANQGSEA. The CDR3 runs to 11 residues. Between the trimmed V and J ends, which lost 3 bases and 8 bases, there was a span of 10 bases. This receptor was obtained from a human donor in good health. The chain couples TRBV29-1 to TRBJ1-2; the D is unclear. CDR3 protein: CSVEGRDGYTF. The CDR3 region has the DNA TGCAGCGTTGAGGGGAGAGACGGCTACACCTTC.